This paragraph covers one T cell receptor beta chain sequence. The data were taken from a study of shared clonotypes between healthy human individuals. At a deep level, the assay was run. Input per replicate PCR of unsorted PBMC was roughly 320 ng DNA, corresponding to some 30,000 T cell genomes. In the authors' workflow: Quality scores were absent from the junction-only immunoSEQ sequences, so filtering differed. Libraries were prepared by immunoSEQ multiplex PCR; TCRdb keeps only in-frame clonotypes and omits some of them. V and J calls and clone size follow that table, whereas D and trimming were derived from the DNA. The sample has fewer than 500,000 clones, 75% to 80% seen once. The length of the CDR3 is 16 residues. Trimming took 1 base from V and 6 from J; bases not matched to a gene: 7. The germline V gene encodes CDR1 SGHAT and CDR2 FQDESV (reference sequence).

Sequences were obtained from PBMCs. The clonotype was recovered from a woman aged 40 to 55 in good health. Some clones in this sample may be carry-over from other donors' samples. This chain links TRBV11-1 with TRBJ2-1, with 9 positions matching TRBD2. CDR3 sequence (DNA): TGTGCCAGCAGCTTAGGCGCGAGCGGGAGGACCAATGAGCAGTTCTTC. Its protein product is CASSLGASGRTNEQFF.